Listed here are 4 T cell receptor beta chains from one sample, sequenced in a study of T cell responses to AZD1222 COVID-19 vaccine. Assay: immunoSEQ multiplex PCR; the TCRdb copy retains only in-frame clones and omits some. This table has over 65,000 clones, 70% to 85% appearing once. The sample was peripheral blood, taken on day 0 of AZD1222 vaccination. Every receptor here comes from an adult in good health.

This chain's CDR3 is CASSLGGQGASEQYF. The DNA for the CDR3 is TGTGCCAGCAGCTTAGGGGGACAGGGGGCTAGCGAGCAGTACTTC. V is TRBV7-2 and J is TRBJ2-7; 12 bases agree with TRBD1. This CDR3 is 15 amino acids long. Germline V lookup: CDR1 SGHTA, CDR2 FQGNSA. V shed 1 base, J shed 6 bases, and the junction held 4 bases outside the gene matches.

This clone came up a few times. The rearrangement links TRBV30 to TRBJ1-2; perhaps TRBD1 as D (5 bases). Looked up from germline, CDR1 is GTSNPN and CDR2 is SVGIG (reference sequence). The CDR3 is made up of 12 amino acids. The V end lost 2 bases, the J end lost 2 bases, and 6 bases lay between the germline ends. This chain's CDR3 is CAWSRGNYGYTF. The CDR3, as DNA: TGTGCCTGGAGTAGGGGAAACTATGGCTACACCTTC.

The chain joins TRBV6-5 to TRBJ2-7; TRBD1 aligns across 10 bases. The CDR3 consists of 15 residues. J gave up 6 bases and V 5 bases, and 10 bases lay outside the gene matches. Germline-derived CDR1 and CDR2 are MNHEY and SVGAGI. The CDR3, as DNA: TGTGCCAGCAGTAACCGGGACAGGGGTCAGTTCGAGCAGTACTTC. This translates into CASSNRDRGQFEQYF.

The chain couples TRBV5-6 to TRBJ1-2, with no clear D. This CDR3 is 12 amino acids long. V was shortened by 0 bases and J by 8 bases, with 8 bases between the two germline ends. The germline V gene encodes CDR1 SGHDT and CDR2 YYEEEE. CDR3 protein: CASSLVALGYTF. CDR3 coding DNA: TGTGCCAGCAGCTTGGTTGCGCTGGGCTACACCTTC.